A selection of T cell receptor beta chains follows, all from one sample in a study of blood T cells in healthy people across ages. TCRdb recomputed calls from the 5' RACE reads with MiXCR, one row per CDR3 protein. The data contain 870,000 or so distinct CDR3 sequences, around 30% of them singletons. Source material: blood. These receptor sequences come from a woman of 80 years or more in good health. Each CDR3 is given with its conserved first and last residue. The D gene is left open where the match is weak.

V	length	J	D	CDR3
TRBV20-1	14	TRBJ2-3	TRBD2	CSALPSGRADTQYF
TRBV5-4	15	TRBJ2-1	NA	CASSLDPKSYNEQFF
TRBV2	14	TRBJ1-2	NA	CASSEALQRGGYTF
TRBV20-1	13	TRBJ1-1	TRBD1	CSARTGGFTEAFF
TRBV2	15	TRBJ1-4	NA	CASSEYGATNEKLFF
TRBV20-1	12	TRBJ2-1	NA	CSASQALYEQFF
TRBV27	14	TRBJ2-1	TRBD1	CASSLTGTGNEQFF
TRBV3-1	13	TRBJ1-1	NA	CASSQGEVTEAFF
TRBV30	18	TRBJ2-5	NA	CAWSLTSSGLALRETQYF
TRBV20-1	17	TRBJ1-6	NA	CSAREGGLSVYNSPLHF
TRBV18	16	TRBJ2-1	NA	CASSPPFTETYNEQFF
TRBV30	14	TRBJ1-5	NA	CAWSVELSNQPQHF
TRBV7-2	13	TRBJ2-3	NA	CASSLGFADTQYF
TRBV20-1	14	TRBJ2-2	NA	CSARSRRDTGELFF
TRBV30	13	TRBJ1-5	NA	CAWSAGGRQPQHF
TRBV3-1	15	TRBJ1-6	TRBD1	CASSIQGARNSPLHF
TRBV7-2	14	TRBJ1-2	NA	CASSWRAEGYGYTF
TRBV7-2	14	TRBJ2-7	TRBD1	CASSSDRGIYERYF
TRBV15	16	TRBJ2-3	TRBD2	CATSRKRGGPTDTQYF
TRBV20-1	14	TRBJ2-2	NA	CSAFKGGNTGELFF
TRBV7-6	18	TRBJ2-5	TRBD2	CASSLIMVASGSVETQYF
TRBV7-2	14	TRBJ2-5	NA	CASSLEGYVGTQYF
TRBV7-9	13	TRBJ1-2	NA	CASSQGLVYGYTF
TRBV5-1	13	TRBJ2-1	NA	CASSLELRNEQFF
TRBV6-1	13	TRBJ2-7	TRBD1	CASRGQVSYEQYF
TRBV30	13	TRBJ1-6	TRBD1	CAWTGGWGSPLHF
TRBV12-3/TRBV12-4	15	TRBJ2-1	TRBD1	CASQDRLGTGNEQFF
TRBV3-1	15	TRBJ1-2	NA	CASSQADTFNYGYTF
TRBV3-1	12	TRBJ1-2	NA	CASSLPGSSHTF
TRBV5-6	13	TRBJ2-1	NA	CASSLRGHNEQFF
TRBV20-1	11	TRBJ2-5	TRBD1	CSADPHRGQYF
TRBV29-1	14	TRBJ2-3	NA	CSVCVRGYADTQYF
TRBV6-2/TRBV6-3	17	TRBJ2-3	NA	CASSYSSVVGASDTQYF
TRBV10-3	15	TRBJ1-5	NA	CAISESPGGYQPQHF
TRBV10-3	15	TRBJ1-1	TRBD1	CAITQGARGSTEAFF
TRBV15	14	NA	NA	CATSRQGAYNEQYF
TRBV18	14	TRBJ1-1	NA	CASSNSNRATEAFF
TRBV28	14	TRBJ2-7	TRBD1	CASSETGNSYEQYF
TRBV5-6	14	TRBJ2-7	NA	CASSLVGVLGEQYF
TRBV5-6	14	TRBJ2-3	NA	CASSSQLETDTQYF
TRBV7-2	19	TRBJ2-3	TRBD2	CASSLRRPLSGGASDTQYF
TRBV18	15	TRBJ1-1	NA	CASSPQPVGGPEAFF